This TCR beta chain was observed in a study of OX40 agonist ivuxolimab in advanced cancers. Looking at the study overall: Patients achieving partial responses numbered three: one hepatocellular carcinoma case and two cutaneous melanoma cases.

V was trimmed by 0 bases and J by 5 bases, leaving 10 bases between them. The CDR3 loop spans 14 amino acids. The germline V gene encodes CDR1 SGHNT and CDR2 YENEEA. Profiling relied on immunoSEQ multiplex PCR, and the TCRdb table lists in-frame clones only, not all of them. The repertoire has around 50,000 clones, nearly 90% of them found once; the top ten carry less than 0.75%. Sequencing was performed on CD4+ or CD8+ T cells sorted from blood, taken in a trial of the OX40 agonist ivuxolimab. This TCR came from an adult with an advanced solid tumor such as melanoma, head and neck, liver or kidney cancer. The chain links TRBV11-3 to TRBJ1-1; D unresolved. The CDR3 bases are TGTGCCAGCAGCTTAGATCTGGGGAGGACTGAAGCTTTCTTT. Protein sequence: CASSLDLGRTEAFF.